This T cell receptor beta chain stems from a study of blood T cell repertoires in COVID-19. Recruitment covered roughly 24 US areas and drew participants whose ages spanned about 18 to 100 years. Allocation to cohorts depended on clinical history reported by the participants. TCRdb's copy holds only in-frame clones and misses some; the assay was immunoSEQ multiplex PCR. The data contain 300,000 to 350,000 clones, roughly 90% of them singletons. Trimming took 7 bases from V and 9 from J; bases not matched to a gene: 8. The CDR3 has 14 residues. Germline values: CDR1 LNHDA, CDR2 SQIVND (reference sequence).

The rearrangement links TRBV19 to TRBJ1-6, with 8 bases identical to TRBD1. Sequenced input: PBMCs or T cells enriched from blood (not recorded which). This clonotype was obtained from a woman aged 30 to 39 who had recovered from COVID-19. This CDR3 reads CASTPDRDGSPLHF. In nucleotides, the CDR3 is TGTGCCAGTACCCCGGACAGGGACGGTTCACCCCTCCACTTT.